The rows below give T cell receptor beta chains drawn from one sample of a study of T cell changes during pregnancy in multiple sclerosis. Measured with immunoSEQ multiplex PCR; TCRdb has only the in-frame clones, and not every one. The table includes 36,000 or so clones, 85% to 90% detected once. The specimen comprised CD4+ T cells from peripheral blood mononuclear cells, sampled in the first trimester of pregnancy. The receptors were gathered from a female donor with multiple sclerosis, enrolled in a pregnancy study. Both conserved end residues are part of each CDR3. D genes are given only for firm matches.

>NA|TRBJ1-4|TRBV9
TGTGCCAGCGGGGGCAGTACTAATGAAAAACTGTTTTTT
CASGGSTNEKLFF
>TRBD1|TRBJ2-7|TRBV5-1
TGCGCCAGCAGCTTGGAGGGACAGGGGGTGAGGGAGCAGTACTTC
CASSLEGQGVREQYF
>TRBD2|TRBJ2-7|TRBV23-1
TGCGCCAGCAGTCAAGGACTAGCGGGTGGGGGGTTCTACGAGCAGTACTTC
CASSQGLAGGGFYEQYF
>TRBD1|TRBJ2-3|TRBV7-2
TGTGCCAGCAGCTGGGCCAGGGGGACAGATACGCAGTATTTT
CASSWARGTDTQYF
>NA|TRBJ2-1|TRBV30
TGTGCCTGGAGTCTGGAGTTCGGCTACAATGAGCAGTTCTTC
CAWSLEFGYNEQFF
>TRBD1|TRBJ2-5|TRBV5-6
TGTGCCAGCAGCTTGATAGTGGGGACAGGGCGATTAGAGACCCAGTACTTC
CASSLIVGTGRLETQYF
>NA|TRBJ1-1|TRBV6-5
TGTGCCAGCAGATCGGGGGGAGTGAACACTGAAGCTTTCTTT
CASRSGGVNTEAFF
>NA|TRBJ2-1|TRBV14
TGTGCCAGCAGCCAAGGCAGCGGGCGGTACAATGAGCAGTTCTTC
CASSQGSGRYNEQFF
>NA|TRBJ2-7|TRBV6-6
TGTGCCAGCAGTTACGCCGCTACCTACGAGCAGTACTTC
CASSYAATYEQYF
>NA|TRBJ2-2|TRBV5-1
TGCGCCAGCTCTCTCGATTATGAACTCAGGACCGGGGAGCTGTTTTTT
CASSLDYELRTGELFF
>TRBD1|TRBJ2-5|TRBV7-3
TGTGCCAGCAGCCAGGGACAGGCGGAGACCCAGTACTTC
CASSQGQAETQYF
>TRBD1|TRBJ2-7|TRBV7-6
TGTGCCAGCAGCTTCGGACAGGGGGGGGCCTACGAGCAGTACTTC
CASSFGQGGAYEQYF
>NA|TRBJ2-1|TRBV2
TGTGCCAGCAGTGATATAGCTTCCATGGTCGATGAGCAGTTCTTC
CASSDIASMVDEQFF